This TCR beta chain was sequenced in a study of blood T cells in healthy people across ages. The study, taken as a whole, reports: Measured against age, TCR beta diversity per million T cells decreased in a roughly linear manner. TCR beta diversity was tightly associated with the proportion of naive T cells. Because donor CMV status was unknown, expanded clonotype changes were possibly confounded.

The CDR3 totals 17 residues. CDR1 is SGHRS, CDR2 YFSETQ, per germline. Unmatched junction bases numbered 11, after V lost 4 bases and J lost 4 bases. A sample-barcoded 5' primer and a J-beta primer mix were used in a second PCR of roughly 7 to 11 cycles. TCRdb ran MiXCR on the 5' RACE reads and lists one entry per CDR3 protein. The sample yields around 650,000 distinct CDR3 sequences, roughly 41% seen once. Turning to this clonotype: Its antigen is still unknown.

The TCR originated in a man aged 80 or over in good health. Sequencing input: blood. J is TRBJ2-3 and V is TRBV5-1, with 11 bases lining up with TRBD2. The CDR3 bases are TGCGCCAGCAGCGGGTCGTTAGCGGGGGGGCTACCAGATACGCAGTATTTT. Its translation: CASSGSLAGGLPDTQYF.